These 21 T cell receptor beta chains came from one sample sequenced in a study of CD8 T cells in ankylosing spondylitis. MiXCR was run by TCRdb on the 5' RACE reads, yielding one entry per CDR3 protein. The profile shows some 130,000 distinct CDR3 sequences, just under 7.5% of them singletons. The material sequenced was blood, either unsorted or a sorted T cell fraction (not recorded which). The receptor source for this set is a female donor with ankylosing spondylitis or in good health (not recorded which).

This clonotype was detected many times. The V call is TRBV11-2, the J call TRBJ2-7; no firm D call. CDR1 and CDR2 from the germline V gene are SGHAT and FQNNGV. V was clipped by 2 bases and J by 2 bases, with 13 bases between them. The CDR3 is 15 residues long. CDR3 amino acids: CASSLWATATYEQYF. CDR3 bases: TGTGCCAGCAGCTTATGGGCTACAGCAACCTACGAGCAGTACTTC.

There are many counts of this clonotype. The chain recombines TRBV12-3 or TRBV12-4 with TRBJ1-5, with 7 bases aligning to TRBD1. This CDR3 spans 14 amino acids. Trimming removed 7 bases from V and 7 bases from J; junction bases left unmatched: 10. The CDR3 here is CASTTDRVGQPQHF. Here the CDR3 DNA reads TGTGCCAGCACAACCGACAGGGTCGGCCAGCCCCAGCATTTT.

This clonotype was counted ten times or more. The chain uses TRBV11-2 and TRBJ1-1, with D possibly TRBD1 on 6 matching bases. The V and J ends lost 5 bases and 0 bases respectively, with 10 bases between them. Per germline, CDR1 SGHAT and CDR2 FQNNGV. CDR3 length: 14 residues. CDR3 sequence reads: CASSAQGLNTEAFF. CDR3 nucleotides: TGTGCCAGCAGCGCCCAGGGGCTGAACACTGAAGCTTTCTTT.

This clonotype was counted at least ten times. The chain has TRBV19 and TRBJ1-2; 11 bases agree with TRBD1. This CDR3 is built from 15 residues. CDR1 LNHDA and CDR2 SQIVND come from the germline V gene (reference sequence). Germline trimming cut 11 bases from V and 4 bases from J; bases unmatched to any gene: 12. DNA of the CDR3: TGTGCCGGGGGAATCCGGACAGGGGGCCCCTATGGCTACACCTTC. This sequence encodes CAGGIRTGGPYGYTF. Supplemented by reference TRBV19 and TRBJ1-2, the full variable domain reads DGGITQSPKYLFRKEGQNVTLSCEQNLNHDAMYWYRQDPGQGLRLIYYSQIVNDFQKGDIAEGYSVSREKKESFPLTVTSAQKNPTAFYLCAGGIRTGGPYGYTFGSGTRLTVV.

This clonotype was seen a handful of times. The V gene is TRBV20-1, the J gene TRBJ1-4; tentative D call: TRBD1 (5 bases). CDR1 is DFQATT and CDR2 is SNEGSKA in the germline V gene (reference sequence). V gave up 2 bases and J gave up 0 bases, with 10 bases separating them. The CDR3 extends over 15 amino acids. CDR3 loop: CSARLDSATNEKLFF. In nucleotides, the CDR3 is TGCAGTGCTAGACTAGACAGTGCAACTAATGAAAAACTGTTTTTT.

Ten or more counts support this clonotype. The chain joins TRBV5-1 to TRBJ1-3; D is possibly TRBD1 (6 bases). The germline CDR1 and CDR2 sequences are SGHRS and YFSETQ. The CDR3 is 15 residues long. Deletions cut 0 bases from V and 3 bases from J, with 10 bases between. The CDR3 DNA follows: TGCGCCAGCAGCTTGGACCAGGGGAGTGGAAACACCATATATTTT. This encodes CASSLDQGSGNTIYF.

This clonotype was seen repeatedly, ten times or more. This chain links TRBV28 with TRBJ2-5, with D perhaps TRBD1 or TRBD2 (5 bases each). This CDR3 is built from 17 residues. Between the trimmed V and J ends, which lost 4 bases and 1 base, there was a span of 19 bases. CDR1 and CDR2 (germline): MDHEN, SYDVKM. This CDR3 reads CASSSTGAGATQETQYF. The CDR3 coding sequence is TGTGCCAGCAGTTCGACCGGGGCCGGGGCTACCCAAGAGACCCAGTACTTC. The whole variable domain, remainder taken from reference TRBV28 and TRBJ2-5, is DVKVTQSSRYLVKRTGEKVFLECVQDMDHENMFWYRQDPGLGLRLIYFSYDVKMKEKGDIPEGYSVSREKKERFSLILESASTNQTSMYLCASSSTGAGATQETQYFGPGTRLLVL.

The sample holds many counts of this clonotype. The chain combines TRBV28 with TRBJ2-7; 7 bases are shared with TRBD1. There are 14 residues in the CDR3. CDR1 MDHEN and CDR2 SYDVKM come from the germline V gene. Trimming at V came to 4 bases and at J to 7 bases, leaving 10 bases not matched to a gene. CDR3 bases: TGTGCCAGCAGTTCCCTGGACAGGCGCGGGGAGCAGTACTTC. Its translation is CASSSLDRRGEQYF. Using reference TRBV28 and TRBJ2-7 for the parts outside the CDR3, the full variable domain is DVKVTQSSRYLVKRTGEKVFLECVQDMDHENMFWYRQDPGLGLRLIYFSYDVKMKEKGDIPEGYSVSREKKERFSLILESASTNQTSMYLCASSSLDRRGEQYFGPGTRLTVT.

This clonotype was picked up many times. The chain uses TRBV29-1 and TRBJ2-5; a weak D match, TRBD1 (5 bases). Germline loops: CDR1 SQVTM, CDR2 ANQGSEA. V shed 8 bases and J shed 2 bases, with 15 bases lying between them. The CDR3 spans 13 residues. CDR3 sequence (DNA): TGCAGCTCCGAGGATCAGGGTCAAGAGACCCAGTACTTC. Translation: CSSEDQGQETQYF.

The sample holds many counts of this clonotype. The rearrangement uses TRBV11-2 and TRBJ2-3, with TRBD2 identical over 11 bases. The CDR3 has 19 amino acids. After removal of 2 bases from V and 7 bases from J, the junction contained 17 bases not matched to a gene. Germline assignment: CDR1 SGHAT and CDR2 FQNNGV. The CDR3 protein is CASSLSPSGGTRLTNTQYF. The CDR3, as DNA: TGTGCCAGCAGCTTAAGTCCTAGCGGGGGGACCCGATTGACTAATACGCAGTATTTT.

This clonotype was detected once. V is TRBV19 and J is TRBJ2-7; D is unresolved. CDR3 length: 13 residues. Germline CDR1 reads LNHDA; CDR2 reads SQIVND (reference sequence). The V gene lost 3 bases and the J gene lost 2 bases, with 8 bases spanning the gap. CDR3 sequence reads: CASSIAQTYEQYF. The CDR3 DNA is TGTGCCAGTAGTATCGCACAGACCTACGAGCAGTACTTC.

The gene calls are TRBV24-1 and TRBJ2-5; 7 bases map to TRBD2. CDR1 and CDR2 (germline): KGHDR, SFDVKD. The CDR3 contains 13 residues. V shed 5 bases, J shed 3 bases, and the junction held 2 bases outside the gene matches. CDR3 in amino acids: CATSGGGEETQYF. In DNA form, the CDR3 reads TGTGCCACCAGTGGGGGGGGAGAAGAGACCCAGTACTTC.

This clonotype was observed at least ten times. The V and J genes are TRBV29-1 and TRBJ1-2; 7 bases are a match to TRBD1. CDR3 size: 14 residues. Germline CDR1 is SQVTM and CDR2 is ANQGSEA. The trim removed 3 bases at V and 4 bases at J, leaving 8 bases unmatched. This CDR3 reads CSVDEGAPFYGYTF. The CDR3 DNA follows: TGCAGCGTTGATGAGGGGGCCCCGTTCTATGGCTACACCTTC.

At least ten counts were recorded for this clonotype. This chain connects TRBV20-1 to TRBJ1-1; 7 nucleotides align to TRBD1. There are 14 residues in the CDR3. V lost 4 bases and J lost 1; bases outside the gene matches: 6. Germline V lookup: CDR1 DFQATT, CDR2 SNEGSKA (reference sequence). The CDR3 region is CSAIRDRWNTEAFF. In DNA form, the CDR3 reads TGCAGTGCTATAAGGGACAGATGGAACACTGAAGCTTTCTTT.

J is TRBJ2-5 and V is TRBV5-6; D not certain. Trimming shortened V by 1 base and J by 10 bases, and 23 bases separated the two germline ends. The CDR3 extends over 16 amino acids. Looked up from germline, CDR1 is SGHDT and CDR2 is YYEEEE. Written as DNA, the CDR3 is TGTGCCAGCAGCTTGTTCGCTGAAAATTCTAGAGAAGACCAGTACTTC. This codes for CASSLFAENSREDQYF.

This clonotype was seen many times. V is TRBV4-3 and J is TRBJ1-4; perhaps TRBD1 as D (6 bases). Trimming stripped 4 bases from V and 8 bases from J, with 20 bases between. Germline V lookup: CDR1 LGHNA, CDR2 YSLEER. The CDR3 has 16 amino acids. The CDR3 reads CASSRNYRALGEKLFF. The CDR3 DNA reads as TGCGCCAGCAGCCGAAACTACAGGGCTTTGGGCGAAAAACTGTTTTTT.

This clonotype was seen repeatedly, ten times or more. This chain joins TRBV12-3 or TRBV12-4 and TRBJ1-1; no reliable D call. This CDR3 region has 14 residues. The ends were cut back, 1 base at V and 5 bases at J, with 11 bases in the middle. The CDR3 nucleotides read TGTGCCAGCAGTTTAGACAGTTGGGGAACTGAAGCTTTCTTT. It is translated as CASSLDSWGTEAFF.

Ten or more counts support this clonotype. The V call is TRBV2, the J call TRBJ2-1, with 14 bases fitting TRBD2. The trim removed 4 bases at V and 13 bases at J, leaving 6 bases unmatched. The V gene's germline CDR1 is SNHLY and CDR2 FYNNEI. This CDR3 is built from 14 residues. CDR3 loop: CASSVLTSGGVQFF. The CDR3 DNA is TGTGCCAGCAGTGTCTTGACTAGCGGGGGGGTTCAGTTCTTC.

This clonotype was picked up many times. The J gene is TRBJ2-1, the V gene TRBV12-3 or TRBV12-4; 11 bases match TRBD2. The CDR3 runs 16 residues. The trim removed 5 bases at V and 5 bases at J, leaving 8 bases unmatched. CDR3 amino acids: CASSRTSGFAHNEQFF. Written as DNA, the CDR3 is TGTGCCAGCAGTAGGACTAGCGGGTTCGCTCACAATGAGCAGTTCTTC.

This clonotype was detected a few times. CDR3 sequence: CASSWTSGGALMVNEQFF. In DNA form, the CDR3 reads TGTGCCAGCAGCTGGACTAGCGGGGGGGCCCTTATGGTGAATGAGCAGTTCTTC. The chain carries TRBV11-2 and TRBJ2-1; 15 bases fit TRBD2. Per the germline V gene, CDR1 is SGHAT and CDR2 is FQNNGV. V shed 4 bases and J 7 bases; nucleotides not matched to a gene: 11. The CDR3 has 18 amino acids.

This clonotype was counted ten times or more. This chain joins TRBV7-9 and TRBJ2-1; 7 nucleotides match TRBD1. V lost 1 base, J lost 6 bases, and 6 bases stayed unmatched. The germline gives CDR1 SEHNR, CDR2 FQNEAQ (reference sequence). The CDR3 extends over 15 amino acids. The CDR3 here is CASSLVRPGGNEQFF. The CDR3 nucleotides read TGTGCCAGCAGCTTAGTCCGGCCAGGGGGCAATGAGCAGTTCTTC.